This record looks at one TCR beta chain sequence and its context. The target antigen is unknown. From germline, CDR1 is MNHEY and CDR2 SMNVEV (reference sequence). The CDR3 has 20 amino acids. V shed 7 bases, J shed 0 bases, and the junction held 19 bases outside the gene matches. Sample treatment: around 19 received Ad26.COV2.S at low or high dose, single or two shots; 5 received placebo; per-sample allocation not given. Day 63 following the first vaccine or placebo injection was when the samples were taken. It was an adult aged 18-55 years in Boston who was the donor. The data stem from a study of Ad26.COV2.S vaccination and SARS-CoV-2 variants. As for the study in general: Among those in the COV1001 Ad26.COV2.S trial arm was the donor. Participants got Ad26.COV2.S intramuscularly, once or twice 56 days apart. Broader study findings: Reports say spike-specific CD8+ and CD4+ T cell responses covered substantial breadth after vaccination.

This table comes from immunoSEQ multiplex PCR, and its TCRdb copy is limited to in-frame clones, with some not included. The sample includes 440,000 or so clones, 92% seen only once; the top ten take under 2%. The sequence derives from a person between 18 and 59 years old who received the Ad26.COV2.S COVID-19 vaccine or a placebo. The genes are TRBV27 and TRBJ2-1, with TRBD2 matching 9 bases. Specimen: peripheral blood, collected in a trial of Ad26.COV2.S vaccine versus placebo. The chain's CDR3 is CASKLPRGGGAGSSYNEQFF. The CDR3 DNA reads as TGTGCCAGCAAACTACCCCGCGGCGGGGGGGCGGGTAGCTCCTACAATGAGCAGTTCTTC.